The table lists the clone carrying this T cell receptor (beta chain) with a few counts. The antigen is undetermined. The data derive from a study of CD8+CD57+ T cells in acquired aplastic anemia. This CDR3 has 14 residues. Trimming removed 6 bases from V and 4 bases from J; junction bases left unmatched: 9. Study outcomes and limitations: No significant patient-versus-control difference appeared in CD8+ Simpson's diversity. The same twenty-nine CD8+ CDR3 sequences occurred in patients and in controls.

Patients chosen for sequencing had shown CD8+CD57+ cell expansion by flow cytometry. Among the patients, all had severe acquired aplastic anemia. Blood samples were obtained from patients who had received no prior therapy. Using genomic DNA as the template, TCR beta VDJ and CDR3 profiling was carried out. TCRdb re-called the reads through MiXCR, storing one row per CDR3 protein. This table has hundreds of thousands of distinct CDR3 sequences, less than 35% appearing once. The sample taken for sequencing was sorted CD4+, CD8+, or CD8+CD57+ T cells (not recorded which) from PBMCs. This rearrangement joins TRBV12-3 or TRBV12-4 to TRBJ2-7; the match to TRBD1 covers 7 bases. This clonotype was sampled from a human donor with aplastic anemia. The DNA of the CDR3 is TGTGCCAGCAGCAGAAGACAGGGAGCGTACGAGCAGTACTTC. Translation gives CASSRRQGAYEQYF.